Listed below are T cell receptor beta chains from one sample, sequenced in a study of OX40 agonist ivuxolimab in advanced cancers. Clones were sequenced by immunoSEQ multiplex PCR, and TCRdb holds only the in-frame ones, with some missing. The data contain some 66,000 clones, 82% of them seen just once; the ten biggest clones take up 4.5% to 6%. The sequencing used CD4+ or CD8+ T cells sorted from blood, collected in a trial of the OX40 agonist ivuxolimab. These receptors all come from an adult with an advanced solid tumor such as melanoma, head and neck, liver or kidney cancer. The CDR3 runs from the conserved cysteine through the conserved F or W. Expanded clones get a size class; other rows say once, few or many, or leave the size out.

j_gene: TRBJ1-1; v_gene: TRBV2; abundance: NA; CDR3aa: CASGNGAMNTEAFF
j_gene: TRBJ1-1; v_gene: TRBV28; abundance: NA; CDR3aa: CASSPLRGTEAFF
j_gene: TRBJ2-7; v_gene: TRBV6-1; abundance: NA; CDR3aa: CASSLTGYEQYF
j_gene: TRBJ1-4; v_gene: TRBV6-5; abundance: NA; CDR3aa: CASRRYTLTNEKLFF
j_gene: TRBJ2-2; v_gene: TRBV19; abundance: NA; CDR3aa: CARTEGLAGTGELFF
j_gene: TRBJ2-2; v_gene: TRBV9; abundance: NA; CDR3aa: CASSVGGRGRNTGELFF
j_gene: TRBJ2-5; v_gene: TRBV11-1; abundance: NA; CDR3aa: CASSLETRQETQYF
j_gene: TRBJ2-1; v_gene: TRBV28; abundance: NA; CDR3aa: CASSLSMTQATQFF
j_gene: TRBJ2-3; v_gene: TRBV25-1; abundance: NA; CDR3aa: CASSESGAATDTQYF
j_gene: TRBJ1-1; v_gene: TRBV6-6; abundance: NA; CDR3aa: CASSHSSRTGTEAFF
j_gene: TRBJ1-2; v_gene: TRBV6-5; abundance: NA; CDR3aa: CASRATGVAGYTF
j_gene: TRBJ2-7; v_gene: TRBV5-4; abundance: once; CDR3aa: CASSQEVAGAPNLAYEQYF
j_gene: TRBJ2-3; v_gene: TRBV5-1; abundance: NA; CDR3aa: CASSAYGTDTQYF
j_gene: TRBJ1-4; v_gene: TRBV28; abundance: NA; CDR3aa: CASSPPGGGNEKLFF
j_gene: TRBJ1-1; v_gene: TRBV19; abundance: NA; CDR3aa: CASSIVRQGSTEAFF
j_gene: TRBJ1-2; v_gene: TRBV7-2; abundance: NA; CDR3aa: CASSSGGLYGYTF
j_gene: TRBJ2-2; v_gene: TRBV5-6; abundance: NA; CDR3aa: CASSLGLAGEAGELFF
j_gene: TRBJ2-3; v_gene: TRBV14; abundance: NA; CDR3aa: CASSQSSTGARHTQYF
j_gene: TRBJ1-5; v_gene: TRBV5-6; abundance: NA; CDR3aa: CASSFQSGVIQPQHF
j_gene: TRBJ1-4; v_gene: TRBV28; abundance: NA; CDR3aa: CASSLTREKLFF
j_gene: TRBJ2-3; v_gene: TRBV7-7; abundance: once; CDR3aa: CASSFGTDTDTQYF
j_gene: TRBJ2-1; v_gene: TRBV27; abundance: once; CDR3aa: CASSISSGGGLNEQFF
j_gene: TRBJ2-5; v_gene: TRBV7-3; abundance: NA; CDR3aa: CASSLIGTGGPETQYF
j_gene: TRBJ2-1; v_gene: TRBV9; abundance: once; CDR3aa: CASSVDKKQRSSYNEQFF
j_gene: TRBJ1-3; v_gene: TRBV4-2; abundance: NA; CDR3aa: CASSQMTGSGNTIYF
j_gene: TRBJ2-6; v_gene: TRBV19; abundance: NA; CDR3aa: CATATTGPAGANVLTF